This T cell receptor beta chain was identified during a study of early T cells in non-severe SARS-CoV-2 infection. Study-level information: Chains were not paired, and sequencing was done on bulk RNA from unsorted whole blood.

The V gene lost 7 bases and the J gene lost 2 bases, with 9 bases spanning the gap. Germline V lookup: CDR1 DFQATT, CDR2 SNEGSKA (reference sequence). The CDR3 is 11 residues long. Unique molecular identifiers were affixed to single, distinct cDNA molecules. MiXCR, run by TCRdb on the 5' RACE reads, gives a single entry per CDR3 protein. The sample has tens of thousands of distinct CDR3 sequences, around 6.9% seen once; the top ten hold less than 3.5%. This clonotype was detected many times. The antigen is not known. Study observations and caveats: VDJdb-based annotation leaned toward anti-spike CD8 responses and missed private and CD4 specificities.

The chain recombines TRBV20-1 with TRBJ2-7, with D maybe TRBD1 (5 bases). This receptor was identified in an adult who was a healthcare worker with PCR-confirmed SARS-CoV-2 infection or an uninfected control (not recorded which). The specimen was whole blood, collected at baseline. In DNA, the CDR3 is TGCAGTGTACAGGACGCCTACGAGCAGTACTTC. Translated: CSVQDAYEQYF.